Below, 5 T cell receptor beta chains from the same sample are listed, as sequenced in a study of identical twins. MiXCR was run by TCRdb on the 5' RACE reads, yielding one entry per CDR3 protein. The sample shows about 470,000 distinct CDR3 sequences, approximately 24% of them seen only once. These sequences were also reported in another study, on T cells expressing NK-cell markers.

The sequenced material came from CD4+ T cells sorted from blood. The receptor set was obtained from a woman aged 18-29 years in good health.

This clonotype was detected a few times. The chain uses TRBV2 and TRBJ1-4; TRBD1 agrees at 10 bases. V was pared by 6 bases and J by 6 bases, with 4 bases of the junction left unmatched. The CDR3 sequence is 14 residues long. Germline V gives CDR1 SNHLY, CDR2 FYNNEI. The CDR3 coding sequence is TGTGCCAGCAGACGGACAGGGGGAGATGAAAAACTGTTTTTT. Translation: CASRRTGGDEKLFF.

This clonotype was seen a handful of times. The CDR3 reads CSAANRREQYF. In nucleotides, the CDR3 is TGCAGTGCTGCCAACAGGAGGGAGCAGTACTTC. This rearrangement joins TRBV20-1 to TRBJ2-7, with D perhaps matching TRBD1 or TRBD2 (5 bases each). Between the trimmed V and J ends, which lost 5 bases and 7 bases, there was a span of 12 bases. This CDR3 region has 11 residues. CDR1 is DFQATT, CDR2 SNEGSKA, per germline (reference sequence).

This clonotype was counted only a few times. The V gene is TRBV7-2, the J gene TRBJ1-6, with D maybe TRBD1 (5 bases). CDR3 length: 15 amino acids. The germline V and J ends were trimmed by 1 base and 8 bases, with 12 bases remaining between them. CDR1 is SGHTA and CDR2 is FQGNSA in the germline V gene. The DNA of the CDR3 is TGTGCCAGCAGCTTAGTCACGGGGGTGTATTCACCCCTCCACTTT. This translates into CASSLVTGVYSPLHF.

The chain employs TRBV20-1 and TRBJ1-1, with D unclear. CDR3 size: 12 residues. Per germline, CDR1 DFQATT and CDR2 SNEGSKA (reference sequence). V lost 8 bases and J lost 0, with 10 bases in between. The CDR3 protein is CSSLILNTEAFF. The DNA of the CDR3 is TGCAGTTCGTTAATTCTGAACACTGAAGCTTTCTTT.

This clonotype was observed a few times. J is TRBJ1-1 and V is TRBV12-3 or TRBV12-4; no clear D. Trimming removed 5 bases from V and 2 bases from J, with 9 bases in between. The CDR3 extends over 13 amino acids. This CDR3 is CASSVRVNTEAFF. The CDR3, as DNA: TGTGCCAGCAGTGTTAGGGTAAACACTGAAGCTTTCTTT.